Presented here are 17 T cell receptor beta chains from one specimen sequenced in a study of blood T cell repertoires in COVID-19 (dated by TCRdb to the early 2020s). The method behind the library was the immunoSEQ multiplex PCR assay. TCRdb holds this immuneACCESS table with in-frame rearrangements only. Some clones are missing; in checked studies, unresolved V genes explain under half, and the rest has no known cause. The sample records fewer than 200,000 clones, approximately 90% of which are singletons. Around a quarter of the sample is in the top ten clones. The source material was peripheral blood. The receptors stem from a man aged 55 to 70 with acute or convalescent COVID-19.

The CDR3 sequence: CASTIFGPFPDTQYF. CDR3 DNA: TGTGCCAGCACCATTTTTGGCCCCTTCCCAGATACGCAGTATTTT. The V and J genes are TRBV7-9 and TRBJ2-3; D is undetermined. The germline V gene encodes CDR1 SEHNR and CDR2 FQNEAQ (reference sequence). Deletions cut 7 bases from V and 4 bases from J, with 18 bases between. CDR3 size: 15 residues.

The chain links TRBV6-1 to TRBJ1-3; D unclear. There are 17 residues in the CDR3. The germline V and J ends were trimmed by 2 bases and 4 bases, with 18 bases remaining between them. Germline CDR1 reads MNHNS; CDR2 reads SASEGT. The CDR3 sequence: CASSEYPSVPKGNTIYF. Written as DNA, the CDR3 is TGTGCCAGCAGTGAATACCCCAGCGTACCCAAAGGAAACACCATATATTTT.

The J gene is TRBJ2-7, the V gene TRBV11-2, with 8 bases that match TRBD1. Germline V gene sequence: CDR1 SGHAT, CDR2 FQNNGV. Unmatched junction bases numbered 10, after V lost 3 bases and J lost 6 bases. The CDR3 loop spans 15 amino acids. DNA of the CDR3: TGTGCCAGCAGCTTTGCAGGGGGCGCGGCCTTCGAGCAGTACGTC. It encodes CASSFAGGAAFEQYV.

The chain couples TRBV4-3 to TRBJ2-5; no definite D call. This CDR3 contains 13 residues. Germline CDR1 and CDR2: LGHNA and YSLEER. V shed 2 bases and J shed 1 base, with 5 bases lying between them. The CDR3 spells CASSQSFQETQYF. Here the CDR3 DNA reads TGCGCCAGCAGCCAATCTTTCCAAGAGACCCAGTACTTC.

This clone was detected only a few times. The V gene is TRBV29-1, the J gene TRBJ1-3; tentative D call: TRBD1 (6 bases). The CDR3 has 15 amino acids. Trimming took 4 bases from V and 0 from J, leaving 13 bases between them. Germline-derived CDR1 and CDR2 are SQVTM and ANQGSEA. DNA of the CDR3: TGCAGCGTTGGTGGTCAGGGGACCTCTGGAAACACCATATATTTT. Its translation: CSVGGQGTSGNTIYF.

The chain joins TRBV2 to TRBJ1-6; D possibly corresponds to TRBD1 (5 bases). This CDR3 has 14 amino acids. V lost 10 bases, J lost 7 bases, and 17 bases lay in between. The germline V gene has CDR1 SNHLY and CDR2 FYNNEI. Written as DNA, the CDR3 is TGTGCCACCCCAGTGCAGGGCCGAAATTCACCCCTCCACTTT. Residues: CATPVQGRNSPLHF.

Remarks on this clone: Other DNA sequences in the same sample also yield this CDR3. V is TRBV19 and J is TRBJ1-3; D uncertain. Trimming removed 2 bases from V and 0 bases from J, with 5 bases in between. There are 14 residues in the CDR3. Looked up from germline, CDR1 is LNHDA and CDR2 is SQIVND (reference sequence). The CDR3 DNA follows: TGTGCCAGTAGTATAACGGGCTCTGGAAACACCATATATTTT. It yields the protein CASSITGSGNTIYF. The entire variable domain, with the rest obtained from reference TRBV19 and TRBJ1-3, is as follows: DGGITQSPKYLFRKEGQNVTLSCEQNLNHDAMYWYRQDPGQGLRLIYYSQIVNDFQKGDIAEGYSVSREKKESFPLTVTSAQKNPTAFYLCASSITGSGNTIYFGEGSWLTVV.

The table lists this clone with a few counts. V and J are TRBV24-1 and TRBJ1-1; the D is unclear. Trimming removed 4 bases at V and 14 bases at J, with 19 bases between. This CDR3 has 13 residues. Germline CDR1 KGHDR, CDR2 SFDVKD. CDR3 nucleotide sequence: TGTGCCACCAGTGAGCAGGTAACAAATCAAGTATTCTTT. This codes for CATSEQVTNQVFF.

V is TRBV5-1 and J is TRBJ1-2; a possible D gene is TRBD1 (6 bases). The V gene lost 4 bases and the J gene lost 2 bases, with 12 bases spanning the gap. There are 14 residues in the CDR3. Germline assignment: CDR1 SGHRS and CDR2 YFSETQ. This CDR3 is CASSSGQINYGYTF. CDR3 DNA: TGCGCCAGCAGCAGTGGACAGATAAACTATGGCTACACCTTC.

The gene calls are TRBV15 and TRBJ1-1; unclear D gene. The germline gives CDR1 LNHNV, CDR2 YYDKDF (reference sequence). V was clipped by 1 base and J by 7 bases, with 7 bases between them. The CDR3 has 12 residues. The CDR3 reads CATSRARFEAFF. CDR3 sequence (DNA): TGTGCCACCAGCAGAGCCAGGTTTGAAGCTTTCTTT.

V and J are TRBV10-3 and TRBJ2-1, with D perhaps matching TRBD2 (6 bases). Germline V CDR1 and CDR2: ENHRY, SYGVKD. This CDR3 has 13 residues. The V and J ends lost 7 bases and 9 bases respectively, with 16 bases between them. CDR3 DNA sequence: TGTGCCATCACCGGATCGGGGGATGGTGAGCAGTTCTTC. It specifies CAITGSGDGEQFF.

The CDR3 DNA follows: TGTGCCAGCAGTGAGTACCAGTATAATGAGCAGTTCTTC. It yields the protein CASSEYQYNEQFF. This rearrangement joins TRBV25-1 to TRBJ2-1; D not resolved. Trimming cost V 3 bases and J 7 bases, with 10 bases left between them. In germline, CDR1 is MGHDK, CDR2 SYGVNS. This CDR3 is built from 13 residues. The complete variable domain, with remaining parts taken from reference TRBV25-1 and TRBJ2-1, reads EADIYQTPRYLVIGTGKKITLECSQTMGHDKMYWYQQDPGMELHLIHYSYGVNSTEKGDLSSESTVSRIRTEHFPLTLESARPSHTSQYLCASSEYQYNEQFFGPGTRLTVL.

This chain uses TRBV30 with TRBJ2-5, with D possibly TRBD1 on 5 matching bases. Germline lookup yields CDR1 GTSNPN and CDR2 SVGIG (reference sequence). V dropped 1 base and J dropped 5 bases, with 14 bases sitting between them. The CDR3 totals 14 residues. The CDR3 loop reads CAWSGSGSRETQYF. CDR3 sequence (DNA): TGTGCCTGGAGTGGTTCAGGGTCTCGGGAGACCCAGTACTTC.

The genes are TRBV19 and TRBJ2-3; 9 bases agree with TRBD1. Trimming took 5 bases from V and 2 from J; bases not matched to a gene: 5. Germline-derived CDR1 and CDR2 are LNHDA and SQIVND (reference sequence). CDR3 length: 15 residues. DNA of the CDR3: TGTGCCAGTAGTCTACGGACAGGGGTCACAGATACGCAGTATTTT. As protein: CASSLRTGVTDTQYF. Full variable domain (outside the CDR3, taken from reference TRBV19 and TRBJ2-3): DGGITQSPKYLFRKEGQNVTLSCEQNLNHDAMYWYRQDPGQGLRLIYYSQIVNDFQKGDIAEGYSVSREKKESFPLTVTSAQKNPTAFYLCASSLRTGVTDTQYFGPGTRLTVL.

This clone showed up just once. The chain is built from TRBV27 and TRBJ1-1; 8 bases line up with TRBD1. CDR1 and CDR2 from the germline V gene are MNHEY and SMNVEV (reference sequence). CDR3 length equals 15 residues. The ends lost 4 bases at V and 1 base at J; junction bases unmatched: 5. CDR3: CASSSLDRGNTEAFF. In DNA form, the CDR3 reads TGTGCCAGCAGTTCGCTTGACAGGGGGAACACTGAAGCTTTCTTT.

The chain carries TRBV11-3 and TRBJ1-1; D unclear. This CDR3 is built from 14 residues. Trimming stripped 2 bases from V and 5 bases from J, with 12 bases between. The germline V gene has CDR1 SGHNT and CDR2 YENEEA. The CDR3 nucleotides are TGTGCCAGCAGCTTAAGTGAGGGAGCGACTGAAGCTTTCTTT. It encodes CASSLSEGATEAFF. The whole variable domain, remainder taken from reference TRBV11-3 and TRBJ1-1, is EAGVVQSPRYKIIEKKQPVAFWCNPISGHNTLYWYLQNLGQGPELLIRYENEEAVDDSQLPKDRFSAERLKGVDSTLKIQPAELGDSAVYLCASSLSEGATEAFFGQGTRLTVV.

The CDR3 protein is CASSKGSQGWNQPQHF. CDR3 coding DNA: TGTGCCAGCAGCAAAGGGTCACAGGGATGGAATCAGCCCCAGCATTTT. The V and J genes are TRBV3-1 (or the pseudogene TRBV3-2) and TRBJ1-5; D may be TRBD1 (6 bases). The CDR3 consists of 16 residues. The V gene lost 5 bases and the J gene lost 4 bases, with 18 bases spanning the gap. The germline V gene has CDR1 LGHDT and CDR2 YNNKEL (reference sequence).